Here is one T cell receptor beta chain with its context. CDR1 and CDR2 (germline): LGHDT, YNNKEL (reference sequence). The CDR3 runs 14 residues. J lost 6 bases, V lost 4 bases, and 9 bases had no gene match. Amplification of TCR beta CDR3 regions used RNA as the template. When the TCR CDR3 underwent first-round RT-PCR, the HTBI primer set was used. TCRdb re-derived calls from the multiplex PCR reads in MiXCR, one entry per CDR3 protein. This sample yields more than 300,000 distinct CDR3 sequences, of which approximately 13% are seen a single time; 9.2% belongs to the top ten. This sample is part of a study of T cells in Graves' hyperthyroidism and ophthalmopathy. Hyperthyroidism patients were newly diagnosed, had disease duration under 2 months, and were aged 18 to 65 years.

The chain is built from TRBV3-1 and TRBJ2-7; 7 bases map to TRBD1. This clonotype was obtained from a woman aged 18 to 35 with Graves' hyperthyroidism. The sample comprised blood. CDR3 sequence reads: CASSLQGLSGEQYF. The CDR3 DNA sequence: TGTGCCAGCAGCCTACAGGGGCTGAGTGGCGAGCAGTACTTC.